The T cell receptor (beta chain) under discussion was sequenced for a study of cytomegalovirus exposure and HLA in healthy donors. Only in-frame clones appear in the TCRdb table, and some are missing; sequencing was by immunoSEQ multiplex PCR. Among some 200,000 clones listed, around nine tenths were seen once. This CDR3 has 13 amino acids. CDR1 and CDR2 from the germline V gene are SNHLY and FYNNEI. Trimming removed 10 bases from V and 3 bases from J; junction bases left unmatched: 9. This receptor was obtained from a man aged 25-40 years in good health and CMV-seropositive. The rearrangement joins TRBV2 to TRBJ2-7; 7 nucleotides agree with TRBD1. The specimen sequenced was PBMCs. In DNA, the CDR3 is TGTGCCACCACATCCGGGACAGACTACGAGCAGTACTTC. It is translated as CATTSGTDYEQYF.